A single sample is the source of the 11 T cell receptor beta chains below, sequenced in a study of beta chain features in type 1 diabetes. The authors reverse transcribed all of the isolated RNA, so sequencing captured expressed TCRB transcripts. The method was immunoSEQ multiplex PCR; TCRdb's version includes in-frame clones alone and lacks a portion of them. The sample has hundreds of thousands of clones; 10% to 15% are singletons. The sequencing input was naive CD4+ T cells from blood. The receptors were sampled from a man aged 18 to 29 in good health.

The chain uses TRBV25-1 and TRBJ2-5; TRBD2 matches 11 bases. The CDR3 is 17 residues long. Germline V gene data show CDR1 as MGHDK and CDR2 as SYGVNS. V lost 6 bases and J lost 4; bases outside the gene matches: 13. DNA of the CDR3: TGTGCCAGCAGCGACATAGCGGGGGGGCGTTTCGGAGAGACCCAGTACTTC. Its protein product is CASSDIAGGRFGETQYF.

This clone has only a few counts. The chain links TRBV6-5 to TRBJ2-7, with TRBD2 matching 8 bases. Germline CDR1 reads MNHEY; CDR2 reads SVGAGI. Trimming took 8 bases from V and 2 from J; bases not matched to a gene: 8. The length of the CDR3 is 14 residues. The CDR3 bases are TGTGCCAGCGGCGCTAGCGGGCCCCCCTACGAGCAGTACTTC. It translates to CASGASGPPYEQYF.

The chain combines TRBV6-6 with TRBJ1-5; TRBD1 might be the D (6 bases). The ends were cut back, 5 bases at V and 5 bases at J, with 13 bases in the middle. The CDR3 sequence is 14 residues long. Germline V gene lookup returns CDR1 MNHNY and CDR2 SVGAGI (reference sequence). The chain's CDR3 is CASSGQGRYQPQHF. CDR3 nucleotide sequence: TGTGCCAGCAGTGGGCAGGGGAGATATCAGCCCCAGCATTTT.

This clone was counted only a few times. V usage is TRBV29-1 and J usage is TRBJ2-5, with D tentatively TRBD1 (7 bases). V was trimmed by 6 bases and J by 4 bases, leaving 18 bases between them. The CDR3 loop spans 14 amino acids. The germline gives CDR1 SQVTM, CDR2 ANQGSEA. The DNA of the CDR3 is TGCAGCGTCGAACGAAACAGGGGAGGAGAGACCCAGTACTTC. This encodes CSVERNRGGETQYF.

This clone showed up just a few times. The V call is TRBV9, the J call TRBJ2-7; perhaps TRBD2 as D (5 bases). The V gene's germline CDR1 is SGDLS and CDR2 YYNGEE. The V gene lost 0 bases and the J gene lost 5 bases, with 9 bases spanning the gap. CDR3 length: 13 residues. CDR3 nucleotide sequence: TGTGCCAGCAGCGTAGCGGGATTGAACGAGCAGTACTTC. Its protein is CASSVAGLNEQYF.

This clone was detected only a few times. The chain uses TRBV7-9 and TRBJ1-2, with 7 bases lining up with TRBD1. From germline, CDR1 is SEHNR and CDR2 FQNEAQ (reference sequence). The CDR3 runs 12 residues. V lost 5 bases and J lost 8; bases outside the gene matches: 5. The CDR3 sequence is CASSAQGGGYTF. Written as DNA, the CDR3 is TGTGCCAGCAGCGCTCAGGGGGGCGGCTACACCTTC. Filled out from reference TRBV7-9 and TRBJ1-2, the complete variable domain reads DTGVSQNPRHKITKRGQNVTFRCDPISEHNRLYWYRQTLGQGPEFLTYFQNEAQLEKSRLLSDRFSAERPKGSFSTLEIQRTEQGDSAMYLCASSAQGGGYTFGSGTRLTVV.

The rearrangement uses TRBV2 and TRBJ2-6, with 8 bases identical to TRBD1. With V trimmed by 7 bases and J by 2 bases, 13 bases remained unmatched. CDR1 and CDR2 from the germline V gene are SNHLY and FYNNEI. The CDR3 has 18 amino acids. The CDR3 bases are TGTGCCAGCACTGGGGTAGTTCCAGGGGGCACTGGGGCCAACGTCCTGACTTTC. Its protein is CASTGVVPGGTGANVLTF.

This clone has only a few counts. The chain links TRBV6-6 to TRBJ2-1; D gene ambiguous. The CDR3 is made up of 14 amino acids. Trimming pared 4 bases from V and 3 bases from J, leaving 10 bases between. Germline V CDR1 and CDR2: MNHNY, SVGAGI (reference sequence). The CDR3, as DNA: TGTGCCAGCAGTTGGTCAGGCGTCTACAATGAGCAGTTCTTC. Residues: CASSWSGVYNEQFF.

In this sample, this clone turned up a few times. The CDR3 sequence is CSVAGRQGIHGYTF. In nucleotides, the CDR3 is TGCAGCGTTGCCGGTCGACAGGGGATTCACGGCTACACCTTC. V and J are TRBV29-1 and TRBJ1-2, with 8 bases matching TRBD1. The germline CDR1 and CDR2 sequences are SQVTM and ANQGSEA. The junction had 12 bases not matched to a gene; V was cut back by 4 bases and J by 8 bases. This CDR3 region has 14 residues.

V usage is TRBV7-2 and J usage is TRBJ2-7; possible D gene TRBD2, 7 bases. Germline CDR1 reads SGHTA; CDR2 reads FQGNSA. CDR3 length equals 19 residues. Trimming shortened V by 1 base and J by 2 bases, and 24 bases separated the two germline ends. This CDR3 is CASSLVSPGGGIPPYEQYF. The CDR3 DNA is TGTGCCAGCAGCTTAGTCTCACCCGGCGGGGGCATTCCCCCCTACGAGCAGTACTTC.

V is TRBV5-4 and J is TRBJ2-2, with 7 bases lining up with TRBD1. The CDR3 totals 14 residues. Germline V lookup: CDR1 SGHNT, CDR2 YYREEE (reference sequence). Trimming cost V 4 bases and J 6 bases; bases outside gene matches: 6. Here the CDR3 reads CASSPWTGSGELFF. The CDR3 DNA reads TGTGCCAGCAGCCCCTGGACAGGATCCGGGGAGCTGTTTTTT.